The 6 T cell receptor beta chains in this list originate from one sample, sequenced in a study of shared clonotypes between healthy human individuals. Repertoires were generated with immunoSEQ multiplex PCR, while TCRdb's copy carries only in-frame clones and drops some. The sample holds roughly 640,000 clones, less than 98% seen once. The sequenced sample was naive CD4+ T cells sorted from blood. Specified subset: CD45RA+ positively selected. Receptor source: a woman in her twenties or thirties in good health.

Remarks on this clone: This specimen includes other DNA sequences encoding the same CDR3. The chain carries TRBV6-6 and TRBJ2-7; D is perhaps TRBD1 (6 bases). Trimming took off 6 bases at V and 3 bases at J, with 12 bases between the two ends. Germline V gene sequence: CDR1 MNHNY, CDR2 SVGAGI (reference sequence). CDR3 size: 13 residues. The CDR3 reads CASSPGQSYEQYF. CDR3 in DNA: TGTGCCAGCAGCCCTGGACAGAGCTACGAGCAGTACTTC.

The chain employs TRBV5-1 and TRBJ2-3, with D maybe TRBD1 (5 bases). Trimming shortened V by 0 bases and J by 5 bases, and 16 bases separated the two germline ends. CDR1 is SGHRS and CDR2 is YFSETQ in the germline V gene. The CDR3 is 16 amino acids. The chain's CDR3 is CASSLASGASGDTQYF. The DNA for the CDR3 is TGCGCCAGCAGCTTGGCCTCTGGGGCGTCCGGAGATACGCAGTATTTT.

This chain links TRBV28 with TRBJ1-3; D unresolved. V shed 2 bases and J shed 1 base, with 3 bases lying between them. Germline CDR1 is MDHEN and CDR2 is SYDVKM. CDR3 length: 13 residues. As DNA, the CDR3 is TGTGCCAGCAGTTTAAGGTCTGGAAACACCATATATTTT. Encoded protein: CASSLRSGNTIYF.

CDR3 loop: CASKPQRGNTGYEQYF. For the CDR3, the DNA is TGTGCCAGCAAGCCTCAAAGGGGGAATACGGGCTACGAGCAGTACTTC. The chain combines TRBV27 with TRBJ2-7; perhaps TRBD1 as D (6 bases). V lost 7 bases, J lost 3 bases, and 22 bases lay in between. The CDR3 has 16 amino acids. The germline V gene encodes CDR1 MNHEY and CDR2 SMNVEV (reference sequence).

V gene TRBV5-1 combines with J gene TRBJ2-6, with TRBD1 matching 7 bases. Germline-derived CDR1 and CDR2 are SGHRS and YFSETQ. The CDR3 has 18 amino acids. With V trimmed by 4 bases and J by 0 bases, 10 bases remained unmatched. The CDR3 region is CASSGSDRSPSGANVLTF. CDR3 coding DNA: TGCGCCAGCAGCGGGTCGGACAGGAGCCCCTCTGGGGCCAACGTCCTGACTTTC. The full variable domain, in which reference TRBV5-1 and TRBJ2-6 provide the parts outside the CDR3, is KAGVTQTPRYLIKTRGQQVTLSCSPISGHRSVSWYQQTPGQGLQFLFEYFSETQRNKGNFPGRFSGRQFSNSRSEMNVSTLELGDSALYLCASSGSDRSPSGANVLTFGAGSRLTVL.

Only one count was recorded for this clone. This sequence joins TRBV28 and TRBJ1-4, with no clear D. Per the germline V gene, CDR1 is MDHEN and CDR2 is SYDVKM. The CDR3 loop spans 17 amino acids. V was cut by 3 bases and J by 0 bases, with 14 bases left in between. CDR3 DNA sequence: TGTGCCAGCAGTTTTGTTTGGTTGAGGGCAACTAATGAAAAACTGTTTTTT. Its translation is CASSFVWLRATNEKLFF.